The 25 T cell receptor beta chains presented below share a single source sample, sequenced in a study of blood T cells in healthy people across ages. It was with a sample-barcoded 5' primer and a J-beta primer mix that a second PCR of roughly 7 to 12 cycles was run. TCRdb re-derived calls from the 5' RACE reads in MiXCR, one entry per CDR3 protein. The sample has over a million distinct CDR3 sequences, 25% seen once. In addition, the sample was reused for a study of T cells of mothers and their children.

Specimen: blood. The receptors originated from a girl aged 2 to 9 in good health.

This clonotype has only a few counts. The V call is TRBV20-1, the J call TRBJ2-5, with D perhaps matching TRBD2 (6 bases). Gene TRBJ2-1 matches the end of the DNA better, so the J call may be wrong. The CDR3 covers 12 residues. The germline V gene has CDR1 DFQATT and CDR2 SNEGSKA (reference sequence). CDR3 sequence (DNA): TGCAGTGCTAGAATCCCGGGAGTTGAGCAGTTCTTC. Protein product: CSARIPGVEQFF.

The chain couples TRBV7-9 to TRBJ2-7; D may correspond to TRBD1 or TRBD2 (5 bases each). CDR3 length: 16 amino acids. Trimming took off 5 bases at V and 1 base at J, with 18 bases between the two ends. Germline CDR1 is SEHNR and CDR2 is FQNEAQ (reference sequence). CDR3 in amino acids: CASSLVQGAGSYEQYF. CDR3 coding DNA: TGTGCCAGCAGCCTCGTCCAGGGAGCTGGGTCCTACGAGCAGTACTTC.

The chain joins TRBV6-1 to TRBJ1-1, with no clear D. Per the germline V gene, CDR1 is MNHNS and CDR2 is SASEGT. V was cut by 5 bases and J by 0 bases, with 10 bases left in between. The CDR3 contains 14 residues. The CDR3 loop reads CASSIGLMNTEAFF. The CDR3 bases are TGTGCCAGCAGTATAGGCCTCATGAACACTGAAGCTTTCTTT.

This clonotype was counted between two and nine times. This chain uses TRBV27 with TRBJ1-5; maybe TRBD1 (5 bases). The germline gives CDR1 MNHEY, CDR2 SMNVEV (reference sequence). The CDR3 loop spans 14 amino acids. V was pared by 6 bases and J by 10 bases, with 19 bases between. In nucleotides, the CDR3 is TGTGCCAGCAGGGAAACAGGTGCCCGTTACCCCCAGCATTTT. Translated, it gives CASRETGARYPQHF.

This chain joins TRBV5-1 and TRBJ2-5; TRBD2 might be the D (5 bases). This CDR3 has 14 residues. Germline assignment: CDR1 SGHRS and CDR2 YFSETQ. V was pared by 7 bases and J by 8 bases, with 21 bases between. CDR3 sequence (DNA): TGCGCCAGCCGGGGAGATTTCTCAAGAGAAACCCAGTACTTC. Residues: CASRGDFSRETQYF.

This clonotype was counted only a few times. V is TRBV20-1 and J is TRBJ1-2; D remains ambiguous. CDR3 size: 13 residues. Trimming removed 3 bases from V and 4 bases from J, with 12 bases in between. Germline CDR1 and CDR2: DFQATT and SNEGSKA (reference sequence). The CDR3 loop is CSASSTESYGYTF. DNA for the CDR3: TGCAGTGCTAGTTCAACAGAGAGCTATGGCTACACCTTC.

The CDR3 here is CASSYSGGGPYGYTF. DNA of the CDR3: TGTGCCAGCAGTTACTCTGGGGGGGGCCCCTATGGCTACACCTTC. The gene calls are TRBV6-6 and TRBJ1-2, with a weak D call TRBD1 (6 bases). Germline values: CDR1 MNHNY, CDR2 SVGAGI (reference sequence). Trimming shortened V by 0 bases and J by 4 bases, and 12 bases separated the two germline ends. This CDR3 comprises 15 residues.

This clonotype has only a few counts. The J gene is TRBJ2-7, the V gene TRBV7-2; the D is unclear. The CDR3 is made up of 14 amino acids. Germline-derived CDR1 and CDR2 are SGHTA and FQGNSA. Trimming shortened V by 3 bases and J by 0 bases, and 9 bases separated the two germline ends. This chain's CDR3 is CASSFAESSYEQYF. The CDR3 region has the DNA TGTGCCAGCAGCTTTGCGGAGAGCTCCTACGAGCAGTACTTC.

The CDR3 region has the DNA TGTGCCAGCAGCGGGAACATGGCTGAAAAACTGTTTTTT. Its translation is CASSGNMAEKLFF. The chain employs TRBV14 and TRBJ1-4; D remains unclear. V dropped 5 bases and J dropped 7 bases, with 11 bases sitting between them. Germline CDR1 SGHDN, CDR2 FVKESK. The CDR3 is 13 residues long. The full variable domain, rest sourced from reference TRBV14 and TRBJ1-4, is EAGVTQFPSHSVIEKGQTVTLRCDPISGHDNLYWYRRVMGKEIKFLLHFVKESKQDESGMPNNRFLAERTGGTYSTLKVQPAELEDSGVYFCASSGNMAEKLFFGSGTQLSVL.

DNA of the CDR3: TGTGCCAGCAGCCAAGAAAGATCAATTTTCCGGGACAGGGGGCGATTCCTTGAAGCTTTCTTT. Translating it yields CASSQERSIFRDRGRFLEAFF. The chain carries TRBV3-1 and TRBJ1-1; TRBD1 aligns across 12 bases. This CDR3 region has 21 residues. The J segment lost 7 bases and the V segment lost 0 bases, leaving 21 bases of the junction unmatched. CDR1 LGHDT and CDR2 YNNKEL come from the germline V gene (reference sequence).

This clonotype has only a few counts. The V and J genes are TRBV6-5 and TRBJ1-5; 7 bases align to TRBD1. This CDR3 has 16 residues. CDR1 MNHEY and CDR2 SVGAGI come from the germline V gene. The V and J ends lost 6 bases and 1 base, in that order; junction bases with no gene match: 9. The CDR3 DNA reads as TGTGCCAGCAGCCCCCGACAGGGAAAGAGCAATCAGCCCCAGCATTTT. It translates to CASSPRQGKSNQPQHF.

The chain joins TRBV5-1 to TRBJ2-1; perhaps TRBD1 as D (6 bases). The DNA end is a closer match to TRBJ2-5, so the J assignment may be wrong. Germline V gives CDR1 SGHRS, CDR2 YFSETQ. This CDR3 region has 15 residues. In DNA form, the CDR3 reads TGCGCCAGCAGCTTACAATCAGGGGATGGTGAGACCCAGTACTTC. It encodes CASSLQSGDGETQYF.

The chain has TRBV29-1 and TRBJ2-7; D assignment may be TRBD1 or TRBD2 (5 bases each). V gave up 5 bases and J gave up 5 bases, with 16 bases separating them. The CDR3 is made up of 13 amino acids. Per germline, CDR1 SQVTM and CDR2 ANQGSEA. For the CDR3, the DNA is TGCAGCGTTCAGTCAAGGGACGCTCACGAGCAGTACTTC. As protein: CSVQSRDAHEQYF.

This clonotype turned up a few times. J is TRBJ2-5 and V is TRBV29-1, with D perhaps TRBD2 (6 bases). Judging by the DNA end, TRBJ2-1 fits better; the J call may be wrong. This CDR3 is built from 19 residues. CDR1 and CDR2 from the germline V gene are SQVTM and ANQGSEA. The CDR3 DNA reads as TGCAGCGTTGAACCTAATTCCCCAGGGAGGAGCCCCCTCGGGAATGAGCAGTTCTTC. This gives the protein CSVEPNSPGRSPLGNEQFF.

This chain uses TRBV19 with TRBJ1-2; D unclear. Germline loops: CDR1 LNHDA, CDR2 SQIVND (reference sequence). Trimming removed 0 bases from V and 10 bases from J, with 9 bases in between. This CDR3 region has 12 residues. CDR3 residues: CASSIDHLYYTF. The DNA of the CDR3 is TGTGCCAGTAGTATAGATCATCTCTACTACACCTTC.

DNA of the CDR3: TGCGCCAGCAGCCAAGCGCAAGGGCTCGGACATGGTGCAAAACTGTTTTTT. This codes for CASSQAQGLGHGAKLFF. The chain has TRBV4-3 and TRBJ1-4; a weak D match, TRBD1 (5 bases). The V gene's germline CDR1 is LGHNA and CDR2 YSLEER. V lost 1 base to trimming and J lost 10 bases, with 22 bases between them. The CDR3 is made up of 17 amino acids.

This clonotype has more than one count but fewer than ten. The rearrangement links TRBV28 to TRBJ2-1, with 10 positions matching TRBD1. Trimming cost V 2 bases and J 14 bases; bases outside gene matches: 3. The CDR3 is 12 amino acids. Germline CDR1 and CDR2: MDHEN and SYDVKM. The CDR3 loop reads CASSLMTGGEFF. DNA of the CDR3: TGTGCCAGCAGTTTAATGACAGGGGGCGAGTTCTTC.

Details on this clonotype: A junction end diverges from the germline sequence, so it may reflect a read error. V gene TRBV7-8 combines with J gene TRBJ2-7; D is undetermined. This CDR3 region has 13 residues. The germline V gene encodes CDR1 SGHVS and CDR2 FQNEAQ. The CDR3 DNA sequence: TGTGCCAGCAGCCCAAGACTCTCCCACGAGCAGTACTTC. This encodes CASSPRLSHEQYF.

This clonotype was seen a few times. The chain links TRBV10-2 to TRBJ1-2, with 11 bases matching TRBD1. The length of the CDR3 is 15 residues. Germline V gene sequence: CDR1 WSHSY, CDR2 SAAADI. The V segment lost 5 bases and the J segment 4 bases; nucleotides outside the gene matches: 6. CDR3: CASSSGTGGGYGYTF. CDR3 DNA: TGCGCCAGCAGTTCAGGGACAGGGGGAGGCTATGGCTACACCTTC.

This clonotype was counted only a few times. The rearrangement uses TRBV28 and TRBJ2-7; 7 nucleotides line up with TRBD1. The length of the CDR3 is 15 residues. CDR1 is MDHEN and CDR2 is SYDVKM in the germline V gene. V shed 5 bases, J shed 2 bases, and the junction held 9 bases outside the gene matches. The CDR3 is CASSPGTASTYEQYF. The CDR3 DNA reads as TGTGCCAGCAGTCCTGGGACAGCTTCAACCTACGAGCAGTACTTC.

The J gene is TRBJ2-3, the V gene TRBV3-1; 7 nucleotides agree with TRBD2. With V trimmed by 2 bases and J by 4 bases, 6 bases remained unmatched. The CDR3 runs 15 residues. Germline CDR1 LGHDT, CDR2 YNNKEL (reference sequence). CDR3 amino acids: CASSQRGRAPDTQYF. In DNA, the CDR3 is TGTGCCAGCAGCCAACGTGGGAGGGCCCCAGATACGCAGTATTTT.

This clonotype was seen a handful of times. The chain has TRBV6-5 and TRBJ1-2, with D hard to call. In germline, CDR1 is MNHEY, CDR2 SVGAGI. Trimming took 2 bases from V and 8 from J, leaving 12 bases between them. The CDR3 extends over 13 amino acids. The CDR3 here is CASSYGDSNGYTF. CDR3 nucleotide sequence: TGTGCCAGCAGTTACGGGGATTCGAACGGCTACACCTTC.

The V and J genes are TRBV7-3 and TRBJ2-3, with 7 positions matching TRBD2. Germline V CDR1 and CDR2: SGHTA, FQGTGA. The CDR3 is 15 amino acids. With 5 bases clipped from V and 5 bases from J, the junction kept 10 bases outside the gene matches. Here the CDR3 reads CASSQEAGVGDTQYF. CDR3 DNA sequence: TGTGCCAGCAGCCAAGAGGCGGGAGTCGGAGATACGCAGTATTTT.

In nucleotides, the CDR3 is TGTGCCAGCAGCCATCCCGCAGCGGGTACTCTCTCCTACGAGCAGTACTTC. It specifies CASSHPAAGTLSYEQYF. This chain links TRBV7-9 with TRBJ2-7; D is possibly TRBD2 (6 bases). The CDR3 covers 17 residues. The germline CDR1 and CDR2 sequences are SEHNR and FQNEAQ (reference sequence). The V and J ends lost 5 bases and 0 bases respectively, with 20 bases between them.

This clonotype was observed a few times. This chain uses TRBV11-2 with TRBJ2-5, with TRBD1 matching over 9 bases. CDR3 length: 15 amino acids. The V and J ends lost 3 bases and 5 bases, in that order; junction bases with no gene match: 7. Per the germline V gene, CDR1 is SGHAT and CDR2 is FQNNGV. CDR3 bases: TGTGCCAGCAGCTTCTACAGGGGGCAGGAGGAGACCCAGTACTTC. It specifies CASSFYRGQEETQYF.